Here is one TCR beta chain with its context. This record comes from a study of radiation and T cells in renal cell carcinoma. The trim removed 9 bases at V and 3 bases at J, leaving 7 bases unmatched. In germline, CDR1 is MNHEY, CDR2 SVGAGI. CDR3 length: 13 residues. As to time point: blood 2 weeks post-SBRT. Sample treatment: 15 Gy SBRT to primary tumor, nephrectomy 4 weeks later. Using immunoSEQ multiplex PCR, the repertoire was profiled, and TCRdb retains in-frame clones only, with some absent. Of over 55,000 clones listed, roughly 79% were seen once; the top ten hold about 7%. The rearrangement joins TRBV6-5 to TRBJ2-5, with 7 bases that match TRBD1. The input for sequencing was blood, taken from a patient whose treatment included radiotherapy and nephrectomy. The receptor was isolated from a man in his fifties or sixties with renal cell carcinoma. The CDR3 DNA is TGTGCCAGTAGGCAGGGGGTGAAAGAGACCCAGTACTTC. Residues: CASRQGVKETQYF.